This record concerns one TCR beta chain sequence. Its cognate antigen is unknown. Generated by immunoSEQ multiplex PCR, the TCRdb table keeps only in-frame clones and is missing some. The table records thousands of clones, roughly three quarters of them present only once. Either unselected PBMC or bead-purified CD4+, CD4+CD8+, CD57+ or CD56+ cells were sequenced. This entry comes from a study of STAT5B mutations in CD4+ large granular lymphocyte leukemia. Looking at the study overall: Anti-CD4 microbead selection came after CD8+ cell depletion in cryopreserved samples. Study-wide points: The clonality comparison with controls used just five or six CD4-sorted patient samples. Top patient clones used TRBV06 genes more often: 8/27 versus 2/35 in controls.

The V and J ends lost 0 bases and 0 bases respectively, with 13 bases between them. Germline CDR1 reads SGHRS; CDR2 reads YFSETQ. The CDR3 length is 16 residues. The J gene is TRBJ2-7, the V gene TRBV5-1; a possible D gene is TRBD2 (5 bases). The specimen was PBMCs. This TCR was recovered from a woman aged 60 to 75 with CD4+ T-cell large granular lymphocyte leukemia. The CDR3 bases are TGCGCCAGCAGCTTGGTTTTTGAGGGCAGCTCCTACGAGCAGTACTTC. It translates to CASSLVFEGSSYEQYF.